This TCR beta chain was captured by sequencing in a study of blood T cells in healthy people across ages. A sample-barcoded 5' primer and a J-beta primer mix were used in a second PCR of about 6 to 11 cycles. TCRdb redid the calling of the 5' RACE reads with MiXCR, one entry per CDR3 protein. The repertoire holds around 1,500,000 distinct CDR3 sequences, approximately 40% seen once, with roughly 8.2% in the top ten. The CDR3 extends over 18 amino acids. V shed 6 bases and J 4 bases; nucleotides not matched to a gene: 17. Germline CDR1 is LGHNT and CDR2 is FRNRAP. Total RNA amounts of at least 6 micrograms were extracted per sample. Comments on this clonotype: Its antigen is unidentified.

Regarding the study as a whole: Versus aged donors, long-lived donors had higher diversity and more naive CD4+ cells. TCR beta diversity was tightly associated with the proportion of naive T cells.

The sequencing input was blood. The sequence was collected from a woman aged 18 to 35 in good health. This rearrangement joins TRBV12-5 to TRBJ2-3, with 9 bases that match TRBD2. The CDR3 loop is CASGPASKGGRAADTQYF. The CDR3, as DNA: TGTGCTAGTGGACCGGCTTCTAAGGGCGGGAGGGCCGCAGATACGCAGTATTTT.